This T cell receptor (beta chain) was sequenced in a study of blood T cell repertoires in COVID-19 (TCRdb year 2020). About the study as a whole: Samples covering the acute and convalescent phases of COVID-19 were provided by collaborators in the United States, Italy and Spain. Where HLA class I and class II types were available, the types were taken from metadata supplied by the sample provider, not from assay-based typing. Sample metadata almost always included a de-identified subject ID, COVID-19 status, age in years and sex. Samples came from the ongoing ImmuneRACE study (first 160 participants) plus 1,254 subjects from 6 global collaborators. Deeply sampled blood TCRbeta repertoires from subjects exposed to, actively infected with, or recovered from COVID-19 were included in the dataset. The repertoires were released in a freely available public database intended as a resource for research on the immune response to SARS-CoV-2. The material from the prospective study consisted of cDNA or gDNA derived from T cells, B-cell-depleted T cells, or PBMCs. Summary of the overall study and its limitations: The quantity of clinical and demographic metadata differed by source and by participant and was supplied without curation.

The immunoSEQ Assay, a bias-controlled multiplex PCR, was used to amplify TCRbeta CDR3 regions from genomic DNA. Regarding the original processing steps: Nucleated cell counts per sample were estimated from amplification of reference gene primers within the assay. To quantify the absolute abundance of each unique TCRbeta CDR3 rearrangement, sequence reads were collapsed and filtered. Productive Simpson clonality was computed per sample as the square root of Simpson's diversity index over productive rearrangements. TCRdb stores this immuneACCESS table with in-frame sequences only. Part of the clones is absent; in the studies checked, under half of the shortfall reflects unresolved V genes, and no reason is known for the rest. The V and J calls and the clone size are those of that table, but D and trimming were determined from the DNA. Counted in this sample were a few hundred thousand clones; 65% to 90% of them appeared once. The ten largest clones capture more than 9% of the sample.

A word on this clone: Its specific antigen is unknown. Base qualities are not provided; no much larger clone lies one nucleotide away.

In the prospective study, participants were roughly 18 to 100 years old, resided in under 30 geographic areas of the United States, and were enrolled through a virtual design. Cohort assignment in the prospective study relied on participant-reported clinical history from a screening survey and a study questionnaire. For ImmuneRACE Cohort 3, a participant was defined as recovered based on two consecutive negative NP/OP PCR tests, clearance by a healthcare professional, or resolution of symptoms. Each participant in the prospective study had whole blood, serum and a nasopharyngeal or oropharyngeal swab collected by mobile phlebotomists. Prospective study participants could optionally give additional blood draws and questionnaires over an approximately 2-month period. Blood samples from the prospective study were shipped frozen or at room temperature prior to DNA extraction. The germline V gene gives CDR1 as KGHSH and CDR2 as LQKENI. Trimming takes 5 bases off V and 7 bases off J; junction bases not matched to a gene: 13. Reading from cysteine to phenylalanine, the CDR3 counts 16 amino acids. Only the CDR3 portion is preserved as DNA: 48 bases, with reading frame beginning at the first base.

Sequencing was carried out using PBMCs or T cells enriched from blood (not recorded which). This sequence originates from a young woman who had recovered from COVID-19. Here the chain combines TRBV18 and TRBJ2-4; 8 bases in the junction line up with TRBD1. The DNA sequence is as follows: TGTGCCAGCTCAGCCAGGGACAGGTCTTCAAAGAACATTCAGTACTTC. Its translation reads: CASSARDRSSKNIQYF.